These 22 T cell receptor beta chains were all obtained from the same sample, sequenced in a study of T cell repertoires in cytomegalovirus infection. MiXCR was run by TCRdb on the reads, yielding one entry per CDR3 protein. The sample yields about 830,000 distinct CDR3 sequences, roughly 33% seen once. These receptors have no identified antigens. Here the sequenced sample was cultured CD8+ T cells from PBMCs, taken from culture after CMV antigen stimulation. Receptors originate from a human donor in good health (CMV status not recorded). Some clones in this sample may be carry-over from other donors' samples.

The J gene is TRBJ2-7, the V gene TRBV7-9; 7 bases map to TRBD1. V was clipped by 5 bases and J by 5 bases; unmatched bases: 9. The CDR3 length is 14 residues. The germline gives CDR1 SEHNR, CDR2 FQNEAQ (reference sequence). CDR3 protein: CASSQRGQFHEQYF. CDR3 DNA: TGTGCCAGCAGCCAGAGGGGGCAGTTCCACGAGCAGTACTTC. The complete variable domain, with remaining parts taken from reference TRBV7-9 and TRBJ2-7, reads DTGVSQNPRHKITKRGQNVTFRCDPISEHNRLYWYRQTLGQGPEFLTYFQNEAQLEKSRLLSDRFSAERPKGSFSTLEIQRTEQGDSAMYLCASSQRGQFHEQYFGPGTRLTVT.

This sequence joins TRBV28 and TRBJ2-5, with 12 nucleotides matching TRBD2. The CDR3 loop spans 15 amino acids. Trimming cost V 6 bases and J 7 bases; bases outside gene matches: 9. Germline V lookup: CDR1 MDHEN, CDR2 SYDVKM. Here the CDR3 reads CASRMTSGGRGTQYF. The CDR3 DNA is TGTGCCAGCAGGATGACTAGCGGGGGCCGGGGGACCCAGTACTTC.

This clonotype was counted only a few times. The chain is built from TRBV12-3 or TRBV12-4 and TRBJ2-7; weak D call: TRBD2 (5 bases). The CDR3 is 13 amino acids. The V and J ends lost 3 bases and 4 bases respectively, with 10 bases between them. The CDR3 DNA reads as TGTGCCAGCAGTTTTCGGGAAGAGTACGAGCAGTACTTC. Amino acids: CASSFREEYEQYF.

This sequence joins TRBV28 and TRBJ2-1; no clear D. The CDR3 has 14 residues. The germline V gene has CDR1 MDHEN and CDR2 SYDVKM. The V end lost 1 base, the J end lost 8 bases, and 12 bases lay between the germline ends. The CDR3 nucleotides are TGTGCCAGCAGTTTATCGTCGGGCGACGATGAGCAGTTCTTC. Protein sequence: CASSLSSGDDEQFF.

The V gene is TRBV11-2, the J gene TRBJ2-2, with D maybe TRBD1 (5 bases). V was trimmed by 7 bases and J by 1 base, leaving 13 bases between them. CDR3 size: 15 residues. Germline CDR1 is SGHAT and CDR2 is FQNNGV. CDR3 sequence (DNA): TGTGCCAGCAAATTTTACAGGATGAACACCGGGGAGCTGTTTTTT. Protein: CASKFYRMNTGELFF.

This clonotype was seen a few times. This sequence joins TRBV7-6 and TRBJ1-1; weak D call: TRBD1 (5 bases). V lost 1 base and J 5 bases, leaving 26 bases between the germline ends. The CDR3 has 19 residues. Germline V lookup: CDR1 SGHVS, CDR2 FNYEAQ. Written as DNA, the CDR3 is TGTGCCAGCAGCTTAGGGTTAGGGGCACACAATGGGGGGGGGACTGAAGCTTTCTTT. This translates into CASSLGLGAHNGGGTEAFF.

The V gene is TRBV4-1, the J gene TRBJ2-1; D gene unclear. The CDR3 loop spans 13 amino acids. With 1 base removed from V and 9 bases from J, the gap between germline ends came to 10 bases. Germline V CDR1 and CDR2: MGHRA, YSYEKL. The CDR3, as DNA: TGCGCCAGCAGCCAAGCGCCCCATGGTGAGCAGTTCTTC. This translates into CASSQAPHGEQFF.

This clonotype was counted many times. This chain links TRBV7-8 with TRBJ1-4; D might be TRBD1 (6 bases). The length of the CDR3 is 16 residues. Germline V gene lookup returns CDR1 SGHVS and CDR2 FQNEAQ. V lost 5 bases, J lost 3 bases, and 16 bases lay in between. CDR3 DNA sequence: TGTGCCAGCAGCGCAAGCCCGGGACAACCTAATGAAAAACTGTTTTTT. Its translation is CASSASPGQPNEKLFF.

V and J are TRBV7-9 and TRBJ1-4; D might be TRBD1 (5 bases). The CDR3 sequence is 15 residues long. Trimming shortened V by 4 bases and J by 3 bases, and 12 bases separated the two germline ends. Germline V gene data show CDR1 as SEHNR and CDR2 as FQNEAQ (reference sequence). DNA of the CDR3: TGTGCCAGCAGCTCGCCCTTGGGGGCTAATGAAAAACTGTTTTTT. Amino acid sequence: CASSSPLGANEKLFF.

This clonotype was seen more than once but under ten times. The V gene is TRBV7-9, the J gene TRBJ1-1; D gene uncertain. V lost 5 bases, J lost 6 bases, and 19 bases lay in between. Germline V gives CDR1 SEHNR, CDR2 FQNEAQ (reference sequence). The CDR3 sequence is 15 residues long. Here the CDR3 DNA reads TGTGCCAGCAGCGCTCCCACGAGGGTCGGGCCTGAAGCTTTCTTT. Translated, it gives CASSAPTRVGPEAFF.

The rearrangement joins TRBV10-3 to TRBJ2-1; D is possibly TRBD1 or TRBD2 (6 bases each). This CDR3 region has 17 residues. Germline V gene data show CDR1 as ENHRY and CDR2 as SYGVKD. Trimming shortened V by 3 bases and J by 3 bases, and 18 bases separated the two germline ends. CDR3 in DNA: TGTGCCATCAGTGACCCTAAGGGGGGTTTTCACTACAATGAGCAGTTCTTC. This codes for CAISDPKGGFHYNEQFF.

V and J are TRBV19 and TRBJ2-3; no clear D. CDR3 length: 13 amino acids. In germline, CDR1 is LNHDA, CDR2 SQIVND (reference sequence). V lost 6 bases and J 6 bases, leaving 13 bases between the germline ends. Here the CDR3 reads CASRQFSSDTQYF. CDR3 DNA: TGTGCCAGTAGACAATTTTCCTCGGATACGCAGTATTTT.

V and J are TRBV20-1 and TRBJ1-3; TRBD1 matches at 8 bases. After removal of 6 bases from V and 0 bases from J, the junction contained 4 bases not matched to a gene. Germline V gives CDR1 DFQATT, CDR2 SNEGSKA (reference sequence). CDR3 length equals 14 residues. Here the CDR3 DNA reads TGCAGTGCGAGACAGGGGAGCTCTGGAAACACCATATATTTT. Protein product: CSARQGSSGNTIYF.

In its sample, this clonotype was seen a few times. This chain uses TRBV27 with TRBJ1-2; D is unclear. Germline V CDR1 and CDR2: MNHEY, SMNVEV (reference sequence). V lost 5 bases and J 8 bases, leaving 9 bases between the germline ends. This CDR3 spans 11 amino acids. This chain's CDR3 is CASSGKGGYTF. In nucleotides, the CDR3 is TGTGCCAGCAGTGGCAAAGGAGGCTACACCTTC.

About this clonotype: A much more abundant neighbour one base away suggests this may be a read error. The CDR3 here is CASSRRLAGIYNEQFF. CDR3 nucleotide sequence: TGTGCCAGCAGCCGAAGACTAGCGGGGATTTACAATGAGCAGTTCTTC. The chain employs TRBV12-3 or TRBV12-4 and TRBJ2-1, with 11 bases that match TRBD2. CDR3 length equals 16 residues. J was trimmed by 4 bases and V by 6 bases; bases with no gene match: 8.

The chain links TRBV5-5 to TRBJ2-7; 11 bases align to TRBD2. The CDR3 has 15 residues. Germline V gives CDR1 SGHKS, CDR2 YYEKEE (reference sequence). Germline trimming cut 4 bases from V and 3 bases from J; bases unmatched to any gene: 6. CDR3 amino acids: CASSPDGTSGYEQYV. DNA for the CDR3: TGTGCCAGCAGCCCGGATGGGACTAGCGGCTACGAGCAGTACGTC.

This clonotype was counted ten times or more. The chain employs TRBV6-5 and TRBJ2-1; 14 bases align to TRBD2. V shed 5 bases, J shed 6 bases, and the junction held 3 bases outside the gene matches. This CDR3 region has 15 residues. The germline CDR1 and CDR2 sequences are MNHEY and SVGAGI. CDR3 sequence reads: CASSPGTSGSNEQFF. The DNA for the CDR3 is TGTGCCAGCAGTCCCGGGACTAGCGGGAGCAATGAGCAGTTCTTC.

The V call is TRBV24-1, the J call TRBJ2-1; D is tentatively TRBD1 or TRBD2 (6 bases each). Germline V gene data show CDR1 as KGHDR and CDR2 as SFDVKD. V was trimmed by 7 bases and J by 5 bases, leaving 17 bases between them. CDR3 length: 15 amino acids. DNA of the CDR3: TGTGCCACCAGCCCCTCTGAGGGGGGAAACAATGAGCAGTTCTTC. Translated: CATSPSEGGNNEQFF.

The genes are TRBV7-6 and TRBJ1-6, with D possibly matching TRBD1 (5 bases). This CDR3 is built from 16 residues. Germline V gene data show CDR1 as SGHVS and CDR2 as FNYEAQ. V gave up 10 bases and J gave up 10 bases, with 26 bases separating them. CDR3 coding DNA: TGTGCCAACAGTCCCCGGGGACGGCGAGGGGAATCACCCCTCCACTTT. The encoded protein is CANSPRGRRGESPLHF.

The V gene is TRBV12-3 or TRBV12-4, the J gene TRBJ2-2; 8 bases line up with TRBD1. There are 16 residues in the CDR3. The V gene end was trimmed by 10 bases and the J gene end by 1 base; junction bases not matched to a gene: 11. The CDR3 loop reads CANSFWTGRNTGELFF. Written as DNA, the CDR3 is TGTGCCAACAGCTTCTGGACAGGGAGGAACACCGGGGAGCTGTTTTTT.

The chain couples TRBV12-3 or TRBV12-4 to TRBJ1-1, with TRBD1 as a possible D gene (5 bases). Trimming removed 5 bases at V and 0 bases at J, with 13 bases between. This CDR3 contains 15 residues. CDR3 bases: TGTGCCAGCAGTGGGCCCTGGGACCTGAACACTGAAGCTTTCTTT. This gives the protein CASSGPWDLNTEAFF.

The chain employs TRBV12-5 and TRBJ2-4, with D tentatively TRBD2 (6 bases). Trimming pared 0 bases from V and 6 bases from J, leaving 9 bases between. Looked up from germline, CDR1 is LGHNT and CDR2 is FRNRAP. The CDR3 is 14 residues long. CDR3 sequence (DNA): TGTGCTAGTGGTTTGGTAGAGGGAGGAAACATTCAGTACTTC. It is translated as CASGLVEGGNIQYF.